The sequence of this T cell receptor (beta chain) was determined in a study of CD8 T cells in ankylosing spondylitis (dated by TCRdb to about 2017). At the level of the whole study: T cell receptor beta repertoires were profiled in healthy donors and ankylosing spondylitis patients so that disease-linked TCR variants could be found. Peripheral blood was sampled, and synovial fluid was also collected from ankylosing spondylitis patients. The full study cohort was made up of 25 ankylosing spondylitis patients and more than 90 healthy donors.

The paper's findings and limits, for the study overall: A CD8+ phenotype was shown by the disease-linked clones, which were found at relatively low frequencies in peripheral blood. The disease-linked clones were reported as significantly enriched in matched synovial fluid samples from ankylosing spondylitis patients. A TCR beta motif of about eight highly homologous amino acid variants appeared characteristic of blood from ankylosing spondylitis patients. Some motif variants were previously reported in synovial fluid and blood of reactive arthritis patients, suggesting common disease-initiation mechanisms.

Points on this clonotype: The antigen it recognizes is unknown. Base qualities are not provided; no much larger clone lies one nucleotide away.

This sample was sequenced with an Illumina HiSeq 2500. Quantitative 5'-RACE with molecular barcodes was the method used to prepare the TCR beta libraries. Processing in the source paper ran as follows. A new computational method, built on a probabilistic model of VDJ rearrangement, was used to identify disease-linked TCR variants. The public reads were quality trimmed at Q25 with fastp and then assembled into clones with MiXCR by TCRdb, keeping productive beta chains. Identical CDR3 protein sequences are pooled into one entry, listed with their most common genes and DNA. For this entry, the V and J calls and clone size follow TCRdb and not the study's own pipeline. Present in this sample are roughly 370,000 distinct CDR3 sequences, 20% to 25% of which were seen just once. About 15% of the sample is held by the ten biggest clonotypes. Sequenced material: blood, either unsorted or a sorted T cell fraction (not recorded which). This TCR was recovered from a male donor with ankylosing spondylitis.

The bases are TGTGCCAGCAGCCCAGACAGACAGAACACCGGGGAGCTGTTTTTT. The encoded protein is CASSPDRQNTGELFF. Here the chain combines TRBV7-3 and TRBJ2-2, with TRBD1 as a weak D call on 5 bases. CDR1 and CDR2, looked up from the germline V gene, are SGHTA and FQGTGA. The trim is 5 bases for V and 1 base for J, with a gap of 11 bases between the germline ends. From the cysteine up to the phenylalanine, the CDR3 has a length of 15 residues. Only CDR3 DNA is held: 45 bases, read in frame from base 1.